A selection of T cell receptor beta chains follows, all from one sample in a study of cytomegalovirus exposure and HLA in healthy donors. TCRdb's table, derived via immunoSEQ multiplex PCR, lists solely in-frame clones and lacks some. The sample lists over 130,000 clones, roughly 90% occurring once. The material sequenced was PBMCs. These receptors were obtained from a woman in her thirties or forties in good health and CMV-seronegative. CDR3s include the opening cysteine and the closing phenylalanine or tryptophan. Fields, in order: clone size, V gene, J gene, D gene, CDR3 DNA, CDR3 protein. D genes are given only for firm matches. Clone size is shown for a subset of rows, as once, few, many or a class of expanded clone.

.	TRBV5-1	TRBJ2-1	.	TGCGCCAGCAGCTTGGGACAGGCAGACAATGAGCAGTTCTTC	CASSLGQADNEQFF
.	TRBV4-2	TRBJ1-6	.	TGTGCCAGCAGCCAAGTTGCCGACACGTCGGGATCACCCCTCCACTTT	CASSQVADTSGSPLHF
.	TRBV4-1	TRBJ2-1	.	TGCGCCAGCAGCCGCATTAAAGGAGATGAGCAGTTCTTC	CASSRIKGDEQFF
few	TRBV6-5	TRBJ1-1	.	TGTGCCAGCAGTTCGGACAAGAACACTGAAGCTTTCTTT	CASSSDKNTEAFF
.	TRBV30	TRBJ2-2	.	TGTGCCTGGAGTGTACTTACAGGCGGGGAGCTGTTTTTT	CAWSVLTGGELFF
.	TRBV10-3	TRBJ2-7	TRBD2	TGTGCCATCAGCCTAGCGGGAGTGGGTTACGAGCAGTACTTC	CAISLAGVGYEQYF
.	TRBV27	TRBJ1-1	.	TGTGCCAGCAGTTTGTCCGGGTCCCTTACTGAAGCTTTCTTT	CASSLSGSLTEAFF
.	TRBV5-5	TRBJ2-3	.	TGTGCCAGCAGCTTCTCGGGAGTGGGAGGCACAGATACGCAGTATTTT	CASSFSGVGGTDTQYF
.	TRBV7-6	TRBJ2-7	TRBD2	TGTGCCAGCAGCTCGAGGACGGGAGGGAACGAGCAGTACTTC	CASSSRTGGNEQYF
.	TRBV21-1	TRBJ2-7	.	TGTGCCAGCAGCTCCGGCCTCGGGACTGGTTTTAACGAGCAGTACTTC	CASSSGLGTGFNEQYF
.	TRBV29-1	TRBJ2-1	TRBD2	TGCAGCGTTCTCCTAAACCCCGGGGGGGATGAGCAGTTCTTC	CSVLLNPGGDEQFF